This T cell receptor (beta chain) was captured in a study of blood T cell repertoires in COVID-19. On the study more broadly: PBMCs, B-cell-depleted T cells, or T cells were the source of the cDNA or gDNA that made up the material.

Study processing details: Reference gene primer amplification in the assay estimated nucleated cell counts. Assay used: immunoSEQ multiplex PCR; TCRdb lists only in-frame clones, some missing. V and J calls and clone size are copied from that table; D and trimming were computed from the DNA. The data hold about 69,000 clones, with approximately 84% observed a single time. The trim removed 3 bases at V and 9 bases at J, leaving 3 bases unmatched. Per germline, CDR1 LNHDA and CDR2 SQIVND (reference sequence). The CDR3 length is 15 residues. The clonotype originates from a man aged 35 to 55 with COVID-19, enrolled during active disease. The chain couples TRBV19 to TRBJ2-1, with 15 bases lining up with TRBD2. The specimen sequenced was peripheral blood. This chain's CDR3 is CASSMGLAGGGEQFF. The CDR3 DNA reads TGTGCCAGTAGTATGGGACTAGCGGGGGGTGGTGAGCAGTTCTTC.